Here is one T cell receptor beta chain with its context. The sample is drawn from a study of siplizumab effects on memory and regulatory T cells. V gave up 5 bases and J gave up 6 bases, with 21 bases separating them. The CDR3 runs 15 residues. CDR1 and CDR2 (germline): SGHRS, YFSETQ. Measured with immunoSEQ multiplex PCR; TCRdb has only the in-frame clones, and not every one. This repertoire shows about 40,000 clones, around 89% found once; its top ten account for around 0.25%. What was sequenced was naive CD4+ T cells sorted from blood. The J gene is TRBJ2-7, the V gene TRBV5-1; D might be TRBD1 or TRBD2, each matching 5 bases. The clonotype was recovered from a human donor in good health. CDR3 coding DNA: TGCGCCAGCAGGGCTACCGGGACGGTGATGTCCGAGCAGTACTTC. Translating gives CASRATGTVMSEQYF.